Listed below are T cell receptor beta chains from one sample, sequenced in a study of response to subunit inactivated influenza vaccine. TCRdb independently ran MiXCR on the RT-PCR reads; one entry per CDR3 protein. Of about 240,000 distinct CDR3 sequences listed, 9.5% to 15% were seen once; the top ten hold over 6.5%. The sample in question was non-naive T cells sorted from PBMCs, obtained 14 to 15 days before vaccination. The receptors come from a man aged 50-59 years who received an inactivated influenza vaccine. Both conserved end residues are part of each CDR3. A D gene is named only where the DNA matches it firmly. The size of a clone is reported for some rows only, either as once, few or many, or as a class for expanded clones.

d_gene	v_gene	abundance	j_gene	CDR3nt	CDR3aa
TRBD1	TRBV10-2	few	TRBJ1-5	TGCGCCACCGGGACAGGGATCGGTAATCAGCCCCAGCATTTT	CATGTGIGNQPQHF
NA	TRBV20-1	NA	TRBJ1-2	TGCAGTGCTAGAGCCCCTTCGTGGGCGGATGGCTACACCTTC	CSARAPSWADGYTF
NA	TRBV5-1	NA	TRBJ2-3	TGCGCCAGCAGCCCCCAGGTGGGGGCTATTACAGATACGCAGTATTTT	CASSPQVGAITDTQYF
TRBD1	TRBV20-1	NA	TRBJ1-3	TGCAGTGCTAACGGTTACACAGGGGCTGGAAACACCATATATTTT	CSANGYTGAGNTIYF
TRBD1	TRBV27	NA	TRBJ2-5	TGTGCCAGCAGTTTTACAGGGGCTCAAGAGACCCAGTACTTC	CASSFTGAQETQYF
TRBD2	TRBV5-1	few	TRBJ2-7	TGCGCCAGCAGTTCGGGACTAGCGGGGAGCTACGAGCAGTACTTC	CASSSGLAGSYEQYF
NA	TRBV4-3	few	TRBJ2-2	TGCGCCAGCAGCCAAGATCTAACAGCGAACACCGGGGAGCTGTTTTTT	CASSQDLTANTGELFF
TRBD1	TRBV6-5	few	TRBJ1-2	TGTGCCAGCAGTTCGGACAGGGCTCCCTATGGCTACACCTTC	CASSSDRAPYGYTF
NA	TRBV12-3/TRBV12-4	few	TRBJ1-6	TGTGCCAGCAGTTTATCCGAGGGCACCAATAATTCACCCCTCCACTTT	CASSLSEGTNNSPLHF
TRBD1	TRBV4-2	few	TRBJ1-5	TGTGCCAGCAGTCCCGGACAGGTCAATCAGCCCCAGCATTTT	CASSPGQVNQPQHF
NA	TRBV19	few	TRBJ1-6	TGTGCCAGTAGTCCTTCCGGGGGTTATAATTCACCCCTCCACTTT	CASSPSGGYNSPLHF
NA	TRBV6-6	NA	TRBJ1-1	TGTGCCAGCAGTCAGGCAATGGGCACTGAAGCTTTCTTT	CASSQAMGTEAFF
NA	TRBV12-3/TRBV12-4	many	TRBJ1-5	TGTGCCAGCAGTTTAGCGTCAGGGATTCAGCCCCAGCATTTT	CASSLASGIQPQHF
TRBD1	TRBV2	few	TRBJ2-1	TGTGCCAGCAGTGAGGACAGGGTCAATGAGCAGTTCTTC	CASSEDRVNEQFF
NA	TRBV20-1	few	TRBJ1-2	TGCAGTGCTAGTGACTACTCAAACTATGGCTACACCTTC	CSASDYSNYGYTF
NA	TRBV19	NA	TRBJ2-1	TGTGCCAGTAGTATCACCGGGACTGGAGGGAATGAGCAGTTCTTC	CASSITGTGGNEQFF
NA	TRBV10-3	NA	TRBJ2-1	TGTGCCATCAGTGCCCTGGGAGGGGGGTCGGGAAATGAGCAGTTCTTC	CAISALGGGSGNEQFF
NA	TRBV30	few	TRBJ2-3	TGTGCCTGTAATGAAGGGGGATTTACAGATACGCAGTATTTT	CACNEGGFTDTQYF
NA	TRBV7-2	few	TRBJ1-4	TGTGCCAGCAGCCCCCAACAGGGAAATGAAAAACTGTTTTTT	CASSPQQGNEKLFF
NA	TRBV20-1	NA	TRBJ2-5	TGCAGTGCTAGAGATGCAAGGGTCCGAGAGACCCAGTACTTC	CSARDARVRETQYF